This T cell receptor (beta chain) was retrieved from a study of identical twins. Whole-study findings and limits: Zero-insertion findings could be partly confounded by invariant cells (MAIT and iNKT cells). Cross-sectional statistics underpinned the conclusions; the same donors were not followed.

This clonotype was counted between two and nine times. The antigen is unknown. In TCRdb, the 5' RACE reads were re-called with MiXCR into one record per CDR3 protein. The table shows roughly 200,000 distinct CDR3 sequences, with 15% to 20% occurring only once. Another study also made use of these data, one on T cells expressing NK-cell markers. Per that paper: The TCR beta repertoires were obtained from sorted CD3+CD56+NKG2C+, CD3+CD56+NKG2C- and CD3+CD56-NKG2C+ T cells.

Sequenced input: CD8+ T cells sorted from blood. This sequence originates from a young woman in good health.

The CDR3 DNA sequence: TGTGCCAGCAGCCAAACAGGGGGCCCCGGCGGCACTGAAGCTTTCTTT. Translation gives CASSQTGGPGGTEAFF. The chain is built from TRBV9 and TRBJ1-1; 9 bases match TRBD1. The CDR3 extends over 16 amino acids. Germline V lookup: CDR1 SGDLS, CDR2 YYNGEE. J was trimmed by 4 bases and V by 4 bases; bases with no gene match: 11.